One T cell receptor (beta chain) is described in this entry. Sequenced by immunoSEQ multiplex PCR; TCRdb stores in-frame clones only, minus some. The sample consists of about 88,000 clones, about 90% of them appearing once. The data are from a study of technical replicates of blood from several donors. With 0 bases clipped from V and 4 bases from J, the junction kept 3 bases outside the gene matches. Germline V CDR1 and CDR2: SGHRS, YFSETQ. The CDR3 is 14 amino acids. The rearrangement joins TRBV5-1 to TRBJ1-1; 7 bases align to TRBD1. Sequenced input: T cells isolated from PBMCs. This clonotype was sampled from a human donor in good health. The chain's CDR3 is CASSLGQGGTEAFF. Here the CDR3 DNA reads TGCGCCAGCAGCTTGGGACAGGGCGGCACTGAAGCTTTCTTT. Full variable domain (outside the CDR3, taken from reference TRBV5-1 and TRBJ1-1): KAGVTQTPRYLIKTRGQQVTLSCSPISGHRSVSWYQQTPGQGLQFLFEYFSETQRNKGNFPGRFSGRQFSNSRSEMNVSTLELGDSALYLCASSLGQGGTEAFFGQGTRLTVV.